These 25 T cell receptor beta chains were all obtained from the same sample, sequenced in a study of T cells in Graves' hyperthyroidism and ophthalmopathy. RNA transcripts served as the template for amplifying TCR beta CDR3 regions. Using the HTBI primer set, a first-round RT-PCR was run on the TCR CDR3. TCRdb recomputed calls from the multiplex PCR reads with MiXCR, one row per CDR3 protein. Counted here are around 420,000 distinct CDR3 sequences, about 13% occurring once; the ten biggest clones make up 5.3%. Sequenced: blood. Every receptor here comes from a woman younger than 35 with Graves' hyperthyroidism.

This clonotype was counted many times. V is TRBV28 and J is TRBJ1-4; a weak D match, TRBD1 (5 bases). Trimming pared 3 bases from V and 0 bases from J, leaving 11 bases between. Germline-derived CDR1 and CDR2 are MDHEN and SYDVKM. This CDR3 region has 16 residues. The CDR3 sequence: CASSFVGAATNEKLFF. The CDR3 bases are TGTGCCAGCAGTTTTGTTGGGGCAGCAACTAATGAAAAACTGTTTTTT.

V gene TRBV10-3 combines with J gene TRBJ2-7; TRBD2 agrees at 11 bases. CDR1 and CDR2 (germline): ENHRY, SYGVKD. Germline trimming cut 4 bases from V and 5 bases from J; bases unmatched to any gene: 10. The CDR3 totals 16 residues. The CDR3 bases are TGTGCCATCAGTGGGGTAGCGGGAGGGCCCGCCCACGAGCAGTACTTC. It codes for CAISGVAGGPAHEQYF.

At least ten counts were recorded for this clonotype. The chain employs TRBV7-6 and TRBJ2-5; the D gene is possibly TRBD1 (5 bases). Germline V CDR1 and CDR2: SGHVS, FNYEAQ. V was cut by 2 bases and J by 5 bases, with 12 bases left in between. The CDR3 runs to 14 residues. The DNA of the CDR3 is TGTGCCAGCAGCTTAAAACCCTCAGGGGAGACCCAGTACTTC. Translation gives CASSLKPSGETQYF.

The sample holds a few counts of this clonotype. The final CDR3 position lacks the conserved phenylalanine or tryptophan, pointing to a likely read error. The chain joins TRBV12-5 to TRBJ2-1; D might be TRBD1 or TRBD2, each matching 5 bases. The CDR3 consists of 16 residues. CDR1 is LGHNT, CDR2 FRNRAP, per germline. V lost 0 bases and J 4 bases, leaving 13 bases between the germline ends. CDR3 in amino acids: CASGLVAWDRYNEQFS. CDR3 sequence (DNA): TGTGCTAGTGGTTTGGTTGCATGGGACCGGTACAATGAGCAGTTCTCC.

The table lists this clonotype with a few counts. The J gene is TRBJ2-3, the V gene TRBV6-1, with D possibly called TRBD1 or TRBD2 (7 bases each). The germline V gene encodes CDR1 MNHNS and CDR2 SASEGT. Trimming removed 3 bases from V and 3 bases from J, with 13 bases in between. The CDR3 contains 15 residues. CDR3 sequence: CASSETQGGTDTQYF. In DNA, the CDR3 is TGTGCCAGCAGTGAGACTCAGGGGGGGACAGATACGCAGTATTTT.

The table lists this clonotype with many counts. The V gene is TRBV4-3, the J gene TRBJ2-7; D may be TRBD2 (5 bases). Germline V gives CDR1 LGHNA, CDR2 YSLEER. The CDR3 loop spans 15 amino acids. V was clipped by 0 bases and J by 5 bases, with 14 bases between them. In DNA form, the CDR3 reads TGCGCCAGCAGCCAAGATATACTAGTTGGAGACGAGCAGTACTTC. This codes for CASSQDILVGDEQYF.

This clonotype was seen many times. The chain employs TRBV20-1 and TRBJ1-1; D is unresolved. Germline loops: CDR1 DFQATT, CDR2 SNEGSKA (reference sequence). The V gene lost 3 bases and the J gene lost 4 bases, with 15 bases spanning the gap. The CDR3 is made up of 14 amino acids. The CDR3, as DNA: TGCAGTGCTAGGGACCAACTTATGGGCACTGAAGCTTTCTTT. It codes for CSARDQLMGTEAFF.

This clonotype showed up just a few times. This chain uses TRBV4-3 with TRBJ2-2; the D gene is possibly TRBD1 (5 bases). The CDR3 has 14 residues. CDR1 and CDR2 (germline): LGHNA, YSLEER. V lost 0 bases and J lost 6, with 8 bases in between. Here the CDR3 reads CASSQDKGSGELFF. The CDR3 nucleotides read TGCGCCAGCAGCCAAGATAAGGGGTCCGGGGAGCTGTTTTTT.

This clonotype has just a few counts. The CDR3 region is CASSLRLAGPKNIQYF. The CDR3 DNA follows: TGTGCCAGCAGTTTAAGACTAGCGGGACCCAAAAACATTCAGTACTTC. The rearrangement uses TRBV27 and TRBJ2-4, with TRBD2 identical over 11 bases. The CDR3 runs 16 residues. Per germline, CDR1 MNHEY and CDR2 SMNVEV (reference sequence). V shed 2 bases, J shed 2 bases, and the junction held 2 bases outside the gene matches.

V and J are TRBV5-6 and TRBJ2-3, with a possible D match to TRBD1 (6 bases). Germline V gene lookup returns CDR1 SGHDT and CDR2 YYEEEE. V dropped 0 bases and J dropped 0 bases, with 11 bases sitting between them. This CDR3 is 16 amino acids long. The CDR3 nucleotides read TGTGCCAGCAGCTTGGACAGGGCCGAGAGCACAGATACGCAGTATTTT. It specifies CASSLDRAESTDTQYF.

This clonotype was seen ten or more times. The rearrangement uses TRBV24-1 and TRBJ1-2; the D gene is possibly TRBD1 (6 bases). This CDR3 is 16 amino acids long. The V end lost 3 bases, the J end lost 6 bases, and 19 bases lay between the germline ends. CDR1 is KGHDR, CDR2 SFDVKD, per germline. Here the CDR3 DNA reads TGTGCCACCAGTGATGGACCGGGACACATCGGGGATGGCTACACCTTC. Its translation: CATSDGPGHIGDGYTF.

This clonotype was observed a few times. The V and J genes are TRBV19 and TRBJ1-5; D remains ambiguous. The V gene's germline CDR1 is LNHDA and CDR2 SQIVND (reference sequence). V lost 1 base and J lost 1, with 5 bases in between. The length of the CDR3 is 14 residues. In DNA, the CDR3 is TGTGCCAGTAGTATAGCGGCAAGCAATCAGCCCCAGCATTTT. Protein product: CASSIAASNQPQHF.

In its sample, this clonotype was seen many times. This sequence joins TRBV19 and TRBJ1-1, with D possibly TRBD1 on 5 matching bases. This CDR3 has 15 amino acids. Germline CDR1 reads LNHDA; CDR2 reads SQIVND (reference sequence). V was clipped by 4 bases and J by 0 bases, with 12 bases between them. The chain's CDR3 is CASSRRPGLNTEAFF. The CDR3 DNA is TGTGCCAGTAGTAGACGTCCAGGGTTGAACACTGAAGCTTTCTTT.

This chain connects TRBV7-2 to TRBJ2-7, with 8 nucleotides matching TRBD1. Trimming at V came to 1 base and at J to 7 bases, leaving 9 bases not matched to a gene. The CDR3 length is 15 residues. Germline CDR1 SGHTA, CDR2 FQGNSA. The CDR3 sequence: CASSLVGQGASEQYF. CDR3 sequence (DNA): TGTGCCAGCAGCTTAGTGGGGCAGGGGGCATCTGAGCAGTACTTC. Full variable domain (rest looked up from reference TRBV7-2 and TRBJ2-7): GAGVSQSPSNKVTEKGKDVELRCDPISGHTALYWYRQSLGQGLEFLIYFQGNSAPDKSGLPSDRFSAERTGGSVSTLTIQRTQQEDSAVYLCASSLVGQGASEQYFGPGTRLTVT.

This clonotype came up a few times. The V and J genes are TRBV4-3 and TRBJ2-3; D may be TRBD2 (6 bases). The CDR3 runs to 16 residues. Trimming took off 0 bases at V and 1 base at J, with 11 bases between the two ends. From germline, CDR1 is LGHNA and CDR2 YSLEER. In DNA form, the CDR3 reads TGCGCCAGCAGCCAAGATGGGGCGGGACGCACAGATACGCAGTATTTT. This codes for CASSQDGAGRTDTQYF.

The gene calls are TRBV27 and TRBJ1-5, with D perhaps matching TRBD1 (5 bases). Germline-derived CDR1 and CDR2 are MNHEY and SMNVEV (reference sequence). Trimming shortened V by 7 bases and J by 5 bases, and 18 bases separated the two germline ends. The CDR3 is 15 amino acids. CDR3 nucleotides: TGTGCCAGCACTTTTCCCGGTTGGGACCATCAGCCCCAGCATTTT. Protein product: CASTFPGWDHQPQHF.

Many counts were recorded for this clonotype. This chain uses TRBV29-1 with TRBJ2-5; 7 bases align to TRBD1. CDR3 length equals 15 residues. Unmatched junction bases numbered 8, after V lost 4 bases and J lost 0 bases. CDR1 SQVTM and CDR2 ANQGSEA come from the germline V gene. CDR3: CSVVRGRGYQETQYF. The CDR3 DNA is TGCAGCGTTGTTCGGGGCAGGGGGTACCAAGAGACCCAGTACTTC. Full variable domain (outside the CDR3, taken from reference TRBV29-1 and TRBJ2-5): SAVISQKPSRDICQRGTSLTIQCQVDSQVTMMFWYRQQPGQSLTLIATANQGSEATYESGFVIDKFPISRPNLTFSTLTVSNMSPEDSSIYLCSVVRGRGYQETQYFGPGTRLLVL.

This clonotype has ten or more counts. The rearrangement uses TRBV6-6 and TRBJ2-7, with D perhaps TRBD1 or TRBD2 (5 bases each). Trimming took 0 bases from V and 2 from J, leaving 8 bases between them. Germline V gives CDR1 MNHNY, CDR2 SVGAGI (reference sequence). The CDR3 consists of 14 residues. In nucleotides, the CDR3 is TGTGCCAGCAGTTACTCTAGGGGAGCCTACGAGCAGTACTTC. Its translation: CASSYSRGAYEQYF.

This clonotype was recorded many times. The chain has TRBV5-5 and TRBJ2-2, with D maybe TRBD1 (5 bases). The CDR3 consists of 14 residues. Germline V gene data show CDR1 as SGHKS and CDR2 as YYEKEE (reference sequence). Trimming pared 2 bases from V and 6 bases from J, leaving 11 bases between. CDR3 protein: CASSFEKGAGELFF. The CDR3 region has the DNA TGTGCCAGCAGCTTTGAGAAAGGGGCCGGGGAGCTGTTTTTT.

In its sample, this clonotype was seen many times. The V call is TRBV6-1, the J call TRBJ1-1; no clear D. Per the germline V gene, CDR1 is MNHNS and CDR2 is SASEGT. V was shortened by 2 bases and J by 11 bases, with 15 bases between the two germline ends. CDR3 size: 13 residues. The CDR3 region is CASSESIGLGAFF. CDR3 bases: TGTGCCAGCAGTGAATCGATAGGATTAGGGGCTTTCTTT.

The sample holds many counts of this clonotype. The rearrangement joins TRBV27 to TRBJ1-2, with 12 bases matching TRBD1. CDR3 length equals 17 residues. Germline loops: CDR1 MNHEY, CDR2 SMNVEV (reference sequence). V lost 5 bases, J lost 4 bases, and 11 bases stayed unmatched. CDR3 bases: TGTGCCAGCAGTCCGCCGGGACAGGGGGCGGGAGGCTATGGCTACACCTTC. Its protein is CASSPPGQGAGGYGYTF.

The sample holds many counts of this clonotype. The chain uses TRBV30 and TRBJ2-1; D is ambiguous. From germline, CDR1 is GTSNPN and CDR2 SVGIG (reference sequence). CDR3 length: 14 residues. V was pared by 5 bases and J by 4 bases, with 15 bases between. CDR3 sequence: CAWCPWAAYNEQFF. DNA of the CDR3: TGTGCCTGGTGTCCCTGGGCAGCATACAATGAGCAGTTCTTC. Full variable domain (missing parts from reference TRBV30 and TRBJ2-1): SQTIHQWPATLVQPVGSPLSLECTVEGTSNPNLYWYRQAAGRGLQLLFYSVGIGQISSEVPQNLSASRPQDRQFILSSKKLLLSDSGFYLCAWCPWAAYNEQFFGPGTRLTVL.

With regard to this clonotype: Being one base from a much bigger clone, this may be a read error. The CDR3 protein is CASSDGTSRKDQFF. CDR3 bases: TGTGCCAGCAGTGACGGGACTAGCCGTAAAGACCAGTTCTTC. The chain employs TRBV6-1 and TRBJ2-1; 9 bases are shared with TRBD2. V shed 3 bases and J 13 bases; nucleotides not matched to a gene: 10. The CDR3 sequence is 14 residues long. The germline V gene has CDR1 MNHNS and CDR2 SASEGT.

This clonotype has only a few counts. The chain employs TRBV19 and TRBJ2-1; 11 nucleotides match TRBD2. This CDR3 is 17 amino acids long. Germline assignment: CDR1 LNHDA and CDR2 SQIVND (reference sequence). V shed 3 bases, J shed 7 bases, and the junction held 11 bases outside the gene matches. The CDR3 here is CASSIPILAGGLNEQFF. CDR3 nucleotide sequence: TGTGCCAGTAGTATTCCCATCCTAGCGGGAGGTTTGAATGAGCAGTTCTTC.

This clonotype was detected many times. The chain recombines TRBV11-2 with TRBJ1-6; D is perhaps TRBD1 (6 bases). This CDR3 comprises 17 residues. From germline, CDR1 is SGHAT and CDR2 FQNNGV. Trimming took off 0 bases at V and 6 bases at J, with 15 bases between the two ends. The CDR3 here is CASSLDWQGSVNSPLHF. The CDR3 DNA sequence: TGTGCCAGCAGCTTAGATTGGCAGGGGAGCGTTAATTCACCCCTCCACTTT.